This is a list of T cell receptor beta chains from one sample in a study of T cell repertoires in cytomegalovirus infection. MiXCR was run by TCRdb on the reads, yielding one entry per CDR3 protein. The table shows around 280,000 distinct CDR3 sequences, with about 13% occurring only once. Sequenced sample: PBMCs. Receptors originate from a human donor in good health (CMV status not recorded). Some clones in this sample may be carry-over from other donors' samples. CDR3s include the opening cysteine and the closing phenylalanine or tryptophan. Fields, in order: J gene, clone size, D gene, V gene, CDR3 DNA, CDR3 protein. D genes are given only for firm matches. Clone size is given for some rows only: seen once, a few or many times, or a class if the clone is expanded.

TRBJ2-3 | many | . | TRBV7-2 | TGTGCCAGCAGCTTGCGAAGTGGGTTCACAGATACGCAGTATTTT | CASSLRSGFTDTQYF
TRBJ2-1 | few | . | TRBV7-6 | TGTGCCAGCAGCTTAGGGCGACAAAATGAGCAGTTCTTC | CASSLGRQNEQFF
TRBJ1-5 | few | . | TRBV11-2 | TGTGCCAGCAGCTTATGGGTTGGGATCCACAGGATGTATAGCAATCAGCCCCAGCATTTT | CASSLWVGIHRMYSNQPQHF
TRBJ2-1 | few | TRBD1 | TRBV29-1 | TGCAGCGTTGAAGGCCGGGGGGACAGGGTAAACAATGAGCAGTTCTTC | CSVEGRGDRVNNEQFF
TRBJ2-1 | many | . | TRBV12-3/TRBV12-4 | TGTGCCAGCAGTCTAGGGGGGGGGCCCAATGAGCAGTTCTTC | CASSLGGGPNEQFF
TRBJ1-2 | . | . | TRBV10-3 | TGTGCCATCACCGCAGTGGCCGCTATGGATGGGGGCACCTTC | CAITAVAAMDGGTF
TRBJ1-6 | few | TRBD1 | TRBV5-1 | TGCGCCAGCTCGGGACAGGTCGGTCCCAATTCACCCCTCCACTTT | CASSGQVGPNSPLHF
TRBJ1-2 | many | . | TRBV20-1 | TGCAGTGCTAGAGGCAGGTCTCCGGTTGGAGGCTACACCTTC | CSARGRSPVGGYTF
TRBJ1-5 | . | TRBD1 | TRBV27 | TGTGCCAGCAGTTGGGGACAGGGGGCCCAGCCCCAGCATTTT | CASSWGQGAQPQHF
TRBJ2-2 | few | TRBD2 | TRBV20-1 | TGCAGTGCTAAGGGGACTAGCGGGGATTTCGGGGAGCTGTTTTTT | CSAKGTSGDFGELFF
TRBJ2-1 | few | . | TRBV20-1 | TGCAGTGGGATTTGGCAAAAAGAGCAGTTCTTC | CSGIWQKEQFF
TRBJ2-1 | . | TRBD1 | TRBV6-2/TRBV6-3 | TGTGCCAGCAGTTTTAGGACAGGGGGAGTTGAGCAGTTCTTC | CASSFRTGGVEQFF
TRBJ2-1 | . | TRBD2 | TRBV20-1 | TGCAGTGCTAGAGGGTTAGCGGGATTATACAATGAGCAGTTCTTC | CSARGLAGLYNEQFF
TRBJ2-5 | . | . | TRBV6-2/TRBV6-3 | TGTGCCACCGGTAGGAGTCCGGAGACCCAGTACTTC | CATGRSPETQYF
TRBJ1-5 | many | TRBD1 | TRBV20-1 | TGCAGTGCTAGCTACGGACAGGGGGTAAATCAGCCCCAGCATTTT | CSASYGQGVNQPQHF
TRBJ2-7 | few | . | TRBV2 | TGTGCCAGCAGGCCTCGGGGTACCTACGAGCAGTACTTC | CASRPRGTYEQYF
TRBJ2-1 | . | TRBD2 | TRBV27 | TGTGCCAGCAGTTTGGTAGCGGGAGGGTCCCAGGTGGATGAGCAGTTCTTC | CASSLVAGGSQVDEQFF
TRBJ1-1 | many | TRBD1 | TRBV7-2 | TGTGCCAGCAGCTTATCGTACAGGGGGATCCCTGAAGCTTTCTTT | CASSLSYRGIPEAFF
TRBJ2-2 | . | . | TRBV15 | TGTGCCACCAGCAGAGATACAAAGGGGAGTATCGGCGGGGAGCTGTTTTTT | CATSRDTKGSIGGELFF
TRBJ1-4 | many | . | TRBV19 | TGTGCCAGTAGGTGGACTAATGAAAAACTGTTTTTT | CASRWTNEKLFF
TRBJ2-3 | many | . | TRBV12-3/TRBV12-4 | TGTGCCAGCAGTTTAGGACAGAACACAGATACGCAGTATTTT | CASSLGQNTDTQYF
TRBJ1-5 | many | TRBD1 | TRBV6-6 | TGTGCCAGCAGTACGGACAGGGTAAATCAGCCCCAGCATTTT | CASSTDRVNQPQHF
TRBJ2-7 | many | . | TRBV11-3 | TGTGCCAGCAGCTTCGAGGGCTACGAGCAGTACTTC | CASSFEGYEQYF
TRBJ1-4 | many | . | TRBV4-1 | TGCGCCAGCAGCCCTGAGGCTTTCCCTAATGAAAAACTGTTTTTT | CASSPEAFPNEKLFF
TRBJ2-7 | once | TRBD1 | TRBV14 | TGTGCCAGCAGCTTGGGACCCGGGACAGGGTCCTACGAGCAGTACTTC | CASSLGPGTGSYEQYF
TRBJ1-1 | few | . | TRBV5-1 | TGCGCCAGCAGCTTGGCCACGGACAGTGAAGCTTTCTTT | CASSLATDSEAFF
TRBJ1-1 | . | TRBD1 | TRBV29-1 | TGCAGCGTTGTTCATCCCGGGACAGTTGAAGCTTTCTTT | CSVVHPGTVEAFF
TRBJ1-1 | few | TRBD1 | TRBV7-6 | TGTGCCAGCAGCGAACGACAGGGGATTGGCACTGAAGCTTTCTTT | CASSERQGIGTEAFF
TRBJ2-3 | . | . | TRBV12-5 | TGTGCTAGTGGTTTGGTACGCGACGGGAACGTGAACACAGATACGCAGTATTTT | CASGLVRDGNVNTDTQYF
TRBJ1-2 | . | . | TRBV29-1 | TGCAGCGTTGAACCACCTGGCAGAGGCTACACCTTC | CSVEPPGRGYTF
TRBJ2-7 | . | . | TRBV10-2 | TGCGCCAGCTCAAGGGGTTCGATCTACGAGCAGTACTTC | CASSRGSIYEQYF
TRBJ2-1 | . | . | TRBV11-3 | TGTGCCAGCAGCATAGGCCCGTACAATGAGCAGTTCTTC | CASSIGPYNEQFF
TRBJ2-1 | many | . | TRBV5-1 | TGCGCCAGCGCACGTAGGGAGACCTACAATGAGCAGTTCTTC | CASARRETYNEQFF
TRBJ2-5 | many | . | TRBV20-1 | TGCAGTGCAAAAGCCGGGGCCCAAGGAGAGACCCAGTACTTC | CSAKAGAQGETQYF
TRBJ2-1 | many | . | TRBV12-3/TRBV12-4 | TGTGCCAGCAGAAAAGACCCGTTGCCCTACAATGAGCAGTTCTTC | CASRKDPLPYNEQFF
TRBJ2-7 | many | TRBD1 | TRBV7-2 | TGTGCCAGCAGCTTAAGGGGGCGGTACGAGCAGTACTTC | CASSLRGRYEQYF
TRBJ2-1 | many | . | TRBV20-1 | TGCAGTGCTAGAGTACTTTCCCGGAATGAGCAGTTCTTC | CSARVLSRNEQFF
TRBJ2-1 | . | . | TRBV20-1 | TGCAGTGCTAGAATCAGGGGCAATGAGCAGTTCTTC | CSARIRGNEQFF
TRBJ2-5 | few | TRBD1 | TRBV27 | TGTGCCAGCAGCATGACAGGGGGAAAGTTGGAGACCCAGTACTTC | CASSMTGGKLETQYF
TRBJ2-3 | . | . | TRBV7-3 | TGTGCCAGCAGCGTAGTGGGTACAGATACGCAGTATTTT | CASSVVGTDTQYF
TRBJ1-2 | many | . | TRBV2 | TGTGCCAGCATTGGAGATATTCTAGCGGATTACCTCTATGGCTACACCTTC | CASIGDILADYLYGYTF
TRBJ2-1 | many | . | TRBV29-1 | TGCAGCGTGCCTTGGGGACACAATGAGCAGTTCTTC | CSVPWGHNEQFF
TRBJ1-6 | . | . | TRBV14 | TGTGCCAGCAGCCAAGGGTTGGGAAATCCCCTCCACTTT | CASSQGLGNPLHF
TRBJ2-3 | . | . | TRBV11-1 | TGTGCCAGCAGCTCAACAGGGTCAGGCACAGATACGCAGTATTTT | CASSSTGSGTDTQYF
TRBJ1-2 | many | TRBD1 | TRBV6-2/TRBV6-3 | TGTGCCAGCAGTTATCCGCCTCTGAGGACAGGGGAGGCTGGCTACACCTTC | CASSYPPLRTGEAGYTF
TRBJ2-7 | . | . | TRBV4-1 | TGCGCCAGCAGCCAACATCCCCTGTCCTACGAGCAGTACTTC | CASSQHPLSYEQYF
TRBJ2-3 | few | . | TRBV29-1 | TGCAGCGTTGCTGGGGGGAGCACAGATACGCAGTATTTT | CSVAGGSTDTQYF
TRBJ2-5 | . | . | TRBV20-1 | TGCAGTGCTAGACAAGAGACCCAGTACTTC | CSARQETQYF
TRBJ2-7 | few | TRBD1 | TRBV29-1 | TGCAGCGTTGCCCAGGGACAGGGCTACGAGCAGTACTTC | CSVAQGQGYEQYF
TRBJ1-1 | . | . | TRBV5-3 | TGTGCCAGCAGCTTGGCCCAGACAGGCACTGAAGCTTTCTTT | CASSLAQTGTEAFF
TRBJ2-4 | . | TRBD1 | TRBV2 | TGTGCCAGCAGTGGCCGGGACAGGGGGCTTGGAAACATTCAGTACTTC | CASSGRDRGLGNIQYF
TRBJ2-6 | many | . | TRBV6-4 | TGTGCCAGCAGTGAAAATCCCGGGGGGCACGGGGCCAACGTCCTGACTTTC | CASSENPGGHGANVLTF
TRBJ2-3 | many | . | TRBV5-1 | TGCGCCAGCAGCTTGGCCCCAGGGGCAAGCACAGATACGCAGTATTTT | CASSLAPGASTDTQYF
TRBJ1-4 | many | . | TRBV7-9 | TGTGCCAGCAGCCCCAGGGGCGGGAATGAAAAACTGTTTTTT | CASSPRGGNEKLFF
TRBJ1-2 | many | TRBD1 | TRBV27 | TGTGCCAGCAGTTTAACCCAGGGGGGCAACTATGGCTACACCTTC | CASSLTQGGNYGYTF